The rows below give T cell receptor beta chains drawn from one sample of a study of technical replicates of blood from a few donors. The method was immunoSEQ multiplex PCR; TCRdb's version includes in-frame clones alone and lacks a portion of them. Among about 50,000 clones listed, over 90% were seen once. The specimen was PBMCs. The receptor source for this set is a human donor in good health. Some clones in this sample may be carry-over from other donors' samples. Each CDR3 is given with its conserved first and last residue. The order of the fields is J gene, D gene, clone size, V gene, CDR3 DNA, CDR3 protein. The D gene is left open where the match is weak. For some rows the clone size is stated as once, few or many, or as a class when expanded; others skip it.

>TRBJ2-3|TRBD2|.|TRBV4-2
TGTGCCAGCAGCCAAGACCTCGTCGCTAGCGGGAGCACAGATACGCAGTATTTT
CASSQDLVASGSTDTQYF
>TRBJ2-2|.|.|TRBV5-1
TGCGCCAGCAGAATCCTTGCCGGGGAGCTGTTTTTT
CASRILAGELFF
>TRBJ2-7|TRBD2|.|TRBV6-5
TGTGCCAGCAGTGGGGGACTATCCTACGAGCAGTACTTC
CASSGGLSYEQYF
>TRBJ1-5|.|.|TRBV21-1
TGTGCCAGCAGCAAAGGGGGAGTGGGTGAAAAGGTGGCTGGACAGCCCCAGCATTTT
CASSKGGVGEKVAGQPQHF
>TRBJ2-1|TRBD2|.|TRBV19
TGTGCCAGTGACGGGCGGGGGAGCTCCTACAATGAGCAGTTCTTC
CASDGRGSSYNEQFF
>TRBJ2-3|.|.|TRBV7-9
TGTGCCAGCAGCCCTAGCACAGATACGCAGTATTTT
CASSPSTDTQYF
>TRBJ1-5|.|.|TRBV6-6
TGTGCCACGGGGGACGGATATAGCAATCAGCCCCAGCATTTT
CATGDGYSNQPQHF
>TRBJ2-7|.|.|TRBV18
TGTGCCAGCTCACGACCGGACAGCTACGAGCAGTACTTC
CASSRPDSYEQYF
>TRBJ2-5|.|few|TRBV6-1
TGTGCCAGCAGTGAGGTTGCGGAAGCTTGGACCCAGTACTTC
CASSEVAEAWTQYF
>TRBJ1-2|.|once|TRBV7-9
TGTGCCAGCAGTTCCCCTCGGGGTAATGGCTACACCTTC
CASSSPRGNGYTF
>TRBJ1-1|.|.|TRBV5-4
TGTGCCAGCAGCGACGCCCGGGGATCCACTGAAGCTTTCTTT
CASSDARGSTEAFF